This entry lists 5 T cell receptor beta chains sequenced from one sample in a study of tumor and adjacent non-tumor tissue in lung cancer. This sample's RNA came from whole unsorted tissue. The library came from three nested PCR rounds adapted from ARM-PCR protocols. In TCRdb, the multiplex PCR reads were re-called with MiXCR into one record per CDR3 protein. The repertoire holds around 200,000 distinct CDR3 sequences, about 76% seen once, with almost 25% in the top ten. The specimen sequenced was lung tumor tissue. These receptors all stem from a man in his 60s with non-small cell lung cancer.

A note on this clonotype: A read error may be the cause here, since a much bigger clone is one base away. The chain recombines TRBV4-3 with TRBJ1-6; 7 bases match TRBD1. The CDR3 runs 17 residues. From germline, CDR1 is LGHNA and CDR2 YSLEER. The CDR3 nucleotides are TGCGCCAGCATCCAAGATACCGCAGGGACAGTCAATTCACCCCTCCACTTT. Translation: CASIQDTAGTVNSPLHF.

A note on this clonotype: Lacking the conserved final phenylalanine or tryptophan, this CDR3 likely reflects a read error. The DNA for the CDR3 is TGTGCCAGCAGCTTTCCTAGTCAAGGGATTGGTGAGCAGTTCATC. It codes for CASSFPSQGIGEQFI. The chain is built from TRBV5-4 and TRBJ2-1; D is unresolved. This CDR3 comprises 15 residues. V lost 2 bases, J lost 9 bases, and 18 bases lay in between. Germline lookup yields CDR1 SGHNT and CDR2 YYREEE (reference sequence).

This clonotype was seen just once. An end of the junction differs from the germline gene, which may be a read error. This rearrangement joins TRBV7-8 to TRBJ2-1; 10 bases map to TRBD1. The V gene's germline CDR1 is SGHVS and CDR2 FQNEAQ. This CDR3 is built from 15 residues. The CDR3 DNA sequence: TGTTCCAGCCTTCCAAGGACAGGGGGGTACAATGAGGAGTTCTTC. Protein product: CSSLPRTGGYNEEFF.

The rearrangement joins TRBV6-6 to TRBJ2-7, with 8 bases matching TRBD2. Germline CDR1 and CDR2: MNHNY and SVGAGI (reference sequence). The CDR3 totals 14 residues. The trim removed 2 bases at V and 12 bases at J, leaving 12 bases unmatched. The CDR3 nucleotides are TGTGCCAGCAGTTACAGAGGGACTAGTACGGATCTGTACTTC. Translating it yields CASSYRGTSTDLYF.

Note on this clonotype: Compared with germline, one end of the junction differs, possibly owing to a read error. The V and J genes are TRBV12-3 or TRBV12-4 and TRBJ2-1; tentatively, D is TRBD2 (7 bases). The CDR3 is 17 amino acids. The CDR3 loop is CSSSFLQGTIGGHEQFF. The CDR3 nucleotides read TGTAGCAGCAGTTTTCTGCAGGGGACTATAGGTGGCCATGAGCAATTCTTC.